In its sample, the clone carrying this TCR beta chain was seen a few times. The data belong to a study of T-cell reconstitution after alpha-beta-depleted transplantation in children. TCRbeta library preparation incorporated unique molecular identifiers. TCRdb recomputed calls from the PCR reads with MiXCR, one row per CDR3 protein. The repertoire has around 600,000 distinct CDR3 sequences, about 10% of them found once; the top ten carry less than 5%. In germline, CDR1 is SGHAT, CDR2 FQNNGV. This CDR3 is 18 amino acids long. Trimming at V came to 5 bases and at J to 4 bases, leaving 13 bases not matched to a gene.

The sequenced sample was PBMCs from the stem cell graft donor, obtained from the stem cell graft. The receptor was isolated from a human donor who donated a stem cell graft to a child with acute myeloid leukemia. This sequence joins TRBV11-2 and TRBJ2-5, with 13 bases lining up with TRBD2. The CDR3 coding sequence is TGTGCCAGCAGCCCCGACGGACTAGCGGGAGCGGTGGGAGAGACCCAGTACTTC. It is translated as CASSPDGLAGAVGETQYF.